These 8 T cell receptor beta chains were sequenced from one sample in a study of blood T cell repertoires in COVID-19. Clones were read by immunoSEQ multiplex PCR, and TCRdb kept only the in-frame ones, dropping some. The repertoire has about 240,000 clones, about 87% of them found once; the top ten carry about 7.1%. Sequencing used peripheral blood. The receptors originated from a woman in her seventies with active or convalescent COVID-19.

The rearrangement uses TRBV19 and TRBJ2-7, with D tentatively TRBD1 (6 bases). V was shortened by 5 bases and J by 4 bases, with 12 bases between the two germline ends. Germline CDR1 LNHDA, CDR2 SQIVND (reference sequence). CDR3 length: 13 residues. For the CDR3, the DNA is TGTGCCAGTAGTGTCACGCAGGGGTACGAGCAGTACTTC. Encoded protein: CASSVTQGYEQYF.

The chain recombines TRBV6-4 with TRBJ1-1, with 9 positions matching TRBD1. Trimming cost V 6 bases and J 5 bases; bases outside gene matches: 13. Germline V gene data show CDR1 as MRHNA and CDR2 as SNTAGT. This CDR3 has 16 amino acids. Here the CDR3 DNA reads TGTGCCAGCAGACCCGGGGGACAGGGTACCGGGACTGAAGCTTTCTTT. Its translation is CASRPGGQGTGTEAFF.

This chain joins TRBV6-5 and TRBJ2-4; 9 nucleotides line up with TRBD2. This CDR3 is built from 15 residues. The germline gives CDR1 MNHEY, CDR2 SVGAGI. Trimming removed 8 bases from V and 9 bases from J; junction bases left unmatched: 14. The CDR3 nucleotides read TGTGCCAGCCAGAGCGGTAGCGGGGGAGGATCCATTCAGTACTTC. This codes for CASQSGSGGGSIQYF.

This clone showed up just once. The rearrangement links TRBV9 to TRBJ2-2; D call uncertain. Germline CDR1 SGDLS, CDR2 YYNGEE. Between the trimmed V and J ends, which lost 4 bases and 5 bases, there was a span of 6 bases. This CDR3 contains 12 residues. The CDR3 DNA follows: TGTGCCAGCAGCCTGAGAACCGGGGAGCTGTTTTTT. Translation gives CASSLRTGELFF.

This clone was detected only once. The genes are TRBV6-5 and TRBJ1-2; no reliable D call. The CDR3 has 13 residues. Germline lookup yields CDR1 MNHEY and CDR2 SVGAGI. V gave up 0 bases and J gave up 7 bases, with 9 bases separating them. CDR3 DNA sequence: TGTGCCAGCAGTTACTCGGCGGCGAGTGGCTACACCTTC. Protein product: CASSYSAASGYTF.

The J gene is TRBJ1-1, the V gene TRBV11-2; D unresolved. This CDR3 has 14 amino acids. V was trimmed by 5 bases and J by 5 bases, leaving 15 bases between them. CDR1 is SGHAT and CDR2 is FQNNGV in the germline V gene. In nucleotides, the CDR3 is TGTGCCAGCAGCATAACCCATGGAGGTACTGAAGCTTTCTTT. Translated, it gives CASSITHGGTEAFF.

This sequence joins TRBV6-5 and TRBJ2-5; 7 nucleotides line up with TRBD1. This CDR3 contains 14 residues. Per the germline V gene, CDR1 is MNHEY and CDR2 is SVGAGI. Losses at the gene ends were 4 bases for V and 2 bases for J; bases not matched to a gene: 4. CDR3 residues: CASSSGTVQETQYF. In DNA, the CDR3 is TGTGCCAGCAGTTCAGGGACAGTTCAAGAGACCCAGTACTTC.

The rearrangement joins TRBV6-6 to TRBJ2-7; no reliable D call. Germline-derived CDR1 and CDR2 are MNHNY and SVGAGI (reference sequence). This CDR3 comprises 11 residues. Trimming cost V 5 bases and J 7 bases, with 9 bases left between them. The CDR3: CASSPLSEQYF. CDR3 DNA sequence: TGTGCCAGCAGTCCCCTGAGTGAGCAGTACTTC.